This TCR beta chain was captured in a study of blood T cell repertoires in COVID-19. Study details: Samples representing acute and convalescent COVID-19 were sourced from the United States, Italy and Spain. T cells, B-cell-depleted T cells, or PBMCs supplied cDNA or gDNA.

The CDR3 consists of 15 residues. The germline gives CDR1 SEHNR, CDR2 FQNEAQ (reference sequence). J was trimmed by 1 base and V by 6 bases; bases with no gene match: 0. In the study's own analysis: By means of reference gene primer amplification, nucleated cell counts were estimated. Produced via immunoSEQ multiplex PCR; TCRdb's table is partial and in-frame only. The V and J calls and clone size are taken from that table; D and trimming were inferred from the DNA. The sample holds approximately 300,000 clones; 83% are singletons and the top ten take 1% to 1.5%. There are a few counts of this clone. Source material: peripheral blood. The chain carries TRBV7-9 and TRBJ2-2; TRBD2 aligns across 12 bases. This clonotype originated in a woman aged 45-65 years with acute or convalescent COVID-19. The CDR3 DNA sequence: TGTGCCAGCAGGACTAGCGGGGGGAACACCGGGGAGCTGTTTTTT. This translates into CASRTSGGNTGELFF. Variable domain in full (rest from reference TRBV7-9 and TRBJ2-2): DTGVSQNPRHKITKRGQNVTFRCDPISEHNRLYWYRQTLGQGPEFLTYFQNEAQLEKSRLLSDRFSAERPKGSFSTLEIQRTEQGDSAMYLCASRTSGGNTGELFFGEGSRLTVL.